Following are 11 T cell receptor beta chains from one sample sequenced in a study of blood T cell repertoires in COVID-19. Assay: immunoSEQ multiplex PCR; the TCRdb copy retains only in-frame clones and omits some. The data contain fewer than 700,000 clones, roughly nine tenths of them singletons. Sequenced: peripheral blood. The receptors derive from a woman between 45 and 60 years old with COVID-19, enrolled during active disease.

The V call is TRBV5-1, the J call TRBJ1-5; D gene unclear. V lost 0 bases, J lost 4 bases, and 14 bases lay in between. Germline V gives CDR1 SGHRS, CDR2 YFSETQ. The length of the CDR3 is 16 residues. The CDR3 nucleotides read TGCGCCAGCAGCTTGGGACCACGGGAGCCAAATCAGCCCCAGCATTTT. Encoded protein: CASSLGPREPNQPQHF. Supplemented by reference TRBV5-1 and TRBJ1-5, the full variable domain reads KAGVTQTPRYLIKTRGQQVTLSCSPISGHRSVSWYQQTPGQGLQFLFEYFSETQRNKGNFPGRFSGRQFSNSRSEMNVSTLELGDSALYLCASSLGPREPNQPQHFGDGTRLSIL.

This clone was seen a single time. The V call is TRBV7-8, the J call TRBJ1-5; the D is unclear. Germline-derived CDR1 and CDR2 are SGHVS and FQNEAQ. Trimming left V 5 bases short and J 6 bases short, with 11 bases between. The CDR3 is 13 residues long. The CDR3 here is CASSLGYSQPQHF. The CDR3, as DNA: TGTGCCAGCAGCCTAGGATATAGTCAGCCCCAGCATTTT.

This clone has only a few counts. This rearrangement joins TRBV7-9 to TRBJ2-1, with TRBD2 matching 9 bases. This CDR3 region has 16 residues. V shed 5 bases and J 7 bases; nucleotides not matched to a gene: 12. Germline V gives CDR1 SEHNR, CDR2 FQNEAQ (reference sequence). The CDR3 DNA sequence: TGTGCCAGCAGCCTGGGGCTAGCGGGACTGGGGAATGAGCAGTTCTTC. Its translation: CASSLGLAGLGNEQFF.

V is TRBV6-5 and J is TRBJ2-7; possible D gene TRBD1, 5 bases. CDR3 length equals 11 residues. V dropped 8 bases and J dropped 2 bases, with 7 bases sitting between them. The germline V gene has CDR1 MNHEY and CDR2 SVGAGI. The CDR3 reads CASGAAYEQYF. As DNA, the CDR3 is TGTGCCAGCGGGGCAGCCTACGAGCAGTACTTC.

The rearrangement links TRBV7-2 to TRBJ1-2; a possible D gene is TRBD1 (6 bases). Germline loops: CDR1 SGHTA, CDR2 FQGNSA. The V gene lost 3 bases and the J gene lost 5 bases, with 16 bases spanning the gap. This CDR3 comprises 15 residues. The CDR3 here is CASSFERGGGYGYTF. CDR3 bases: TGTGCCAGCAGCTTTGAAAGGGGGGGTGGGTATGGCTACACCTTC.

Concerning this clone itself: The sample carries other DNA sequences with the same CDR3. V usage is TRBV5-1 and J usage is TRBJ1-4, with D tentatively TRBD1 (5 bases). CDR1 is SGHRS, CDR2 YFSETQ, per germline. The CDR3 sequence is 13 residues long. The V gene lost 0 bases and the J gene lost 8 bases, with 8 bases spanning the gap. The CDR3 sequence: CASSLGQGEKLFF. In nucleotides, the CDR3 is TGCGCCAGCAGCTTGGGTCAGGGAGAAAAACTGTTTTTT.

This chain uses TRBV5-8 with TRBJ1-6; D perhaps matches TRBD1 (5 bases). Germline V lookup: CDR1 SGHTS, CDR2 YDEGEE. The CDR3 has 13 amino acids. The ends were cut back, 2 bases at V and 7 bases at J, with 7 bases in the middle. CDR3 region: CASSFRQNSPLHF. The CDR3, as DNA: TGTGCCAGCAGCTTCCGACAGAATTCACCCCTCCACTTT.

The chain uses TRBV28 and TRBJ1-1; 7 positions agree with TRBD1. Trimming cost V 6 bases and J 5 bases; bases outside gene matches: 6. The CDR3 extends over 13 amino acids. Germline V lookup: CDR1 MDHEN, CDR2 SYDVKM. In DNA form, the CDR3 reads TGTGCCAGCAGCCCTTCAGGGGGAACTGAAGCTTTCTTT. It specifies CASSPSGGTEAFF.

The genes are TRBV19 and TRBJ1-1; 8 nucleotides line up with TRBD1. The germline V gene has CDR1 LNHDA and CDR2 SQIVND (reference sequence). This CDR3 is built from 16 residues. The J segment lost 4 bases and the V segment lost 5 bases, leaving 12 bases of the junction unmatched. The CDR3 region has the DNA TGTGCCAGTAGTTACGTGGGCAGGGGGCTGGGCACTGAAGCTTTCTTT. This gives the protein CASSYVGRGLGTEAFF.

The CDR3 is CSVRGPGLAEAFF. DNA for the CDR3: TGCAGCGTCCGGGGTCCGGGCCTTGCTGAAGCTTTCTTT. The J gene is TRBJ1-1, the V gene TRBV29-1; D gene uncertain. This CDR3 region has 13 residues. CDR1 SQVTM and CDR2 ANQGSEA come from the germline V gene. Trimming stripped 6 bases from V and 6 bases from J, with 17 bases between.

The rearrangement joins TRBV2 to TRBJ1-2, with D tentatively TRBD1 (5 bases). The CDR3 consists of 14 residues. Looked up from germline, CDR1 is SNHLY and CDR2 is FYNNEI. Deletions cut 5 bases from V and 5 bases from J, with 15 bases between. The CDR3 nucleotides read TGTGCCAGCAGTCTCTCATCCGACAGTTATGGCTACACCTTC. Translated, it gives CASSLSSDSYGYTF.